This TCR beta chain was obtained from a study of shared clonotypes between healthy human individuals. V lost 5 bases and J lost 3; bases outside the gene matches: 10. Germline CDR1 is SGHAT and CDR2 is FQNNGV. The CDR3 sequence is 16 residues long. A note on this clone: What it binds is unknown.

This was a deep-level run. Several immunoSEQ plates held equal portions of the genomic DNA taken from each subset. Some clones are missing from TCRdb's copy, which holds only in-frame ones; the method was immunoSEQ multiplex PCR. The sample has 1.5 million to 2.5 million clones, less than 95% seen once. Cells designated naive CD8 were CD45RO-negative and were positively selected for CCR7, with terminally differentiated effector memory CD45RA+ cells excluded. Donors, healthy HIV-negative adults, lacked recent acute infections or vaccinations. Study-wide findings and caveats: Naive CD4 clonotypes overlapped across several donors at around 5%.

The sequence was collected from a man aged 18 to 35 in good health. The rearrangement uses TRBV11-2 and TRBJ1-1, with TRBD1 matching over 9 bases. The sample was naive CD8+ T cells sorted from blood. The DNA for the CDR3 is TGTGCCAGCAGCCTCTGGAACAGGGGGCTAGACACTGAAGCTTTCTTT. Its protein product is CASSLWNRGLDTEAFF.